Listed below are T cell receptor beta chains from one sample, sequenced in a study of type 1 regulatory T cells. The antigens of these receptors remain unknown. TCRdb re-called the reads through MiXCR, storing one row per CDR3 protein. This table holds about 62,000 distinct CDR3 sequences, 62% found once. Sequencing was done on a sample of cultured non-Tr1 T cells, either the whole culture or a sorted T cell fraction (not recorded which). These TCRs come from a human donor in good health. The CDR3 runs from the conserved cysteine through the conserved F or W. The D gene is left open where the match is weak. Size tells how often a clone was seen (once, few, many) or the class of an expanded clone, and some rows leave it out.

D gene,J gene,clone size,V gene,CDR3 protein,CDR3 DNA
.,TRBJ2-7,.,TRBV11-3,CASSSTLDSPEQYF,TGTGCCAGCAGCTCAACCCTAGATTCACCCGAGCAGTACTTC
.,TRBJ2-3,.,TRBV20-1,CSARGSGTNTQYF,TGCAGTGCTAGAGGTTCGGGGACAAATACGCAGTATTTT
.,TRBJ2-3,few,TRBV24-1,CATSDNDGLTGTDTQYF,TGTGCCACCAGTGATAATGACGGACTCACAGGGACAGATACGCAGTATTTT
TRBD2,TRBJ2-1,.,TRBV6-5,CASTNGGRAYNEQFF,TGTGCCAGCACCAACGGGGGGAGAGCGTACAATGAGCAGTTCTTC
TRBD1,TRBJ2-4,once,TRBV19,CASSILDRGSVWNIQYF,TGTGCCAGTAGTATCCTGGACAGGGGGAGTGTCTGGAACATTCAGTACTTC
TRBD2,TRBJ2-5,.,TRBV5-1,CASRGTSGSETQYF,TGCGCCAGCCGGGGGACTAGCGGGAGTGAGACCCAGTACTTC
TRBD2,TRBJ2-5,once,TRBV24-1,CATSALASGGQETQYF,TGTGCCACCAGTGCGTTGGCTAGCGGGGGGCAAGAGACCCAGTACTTC
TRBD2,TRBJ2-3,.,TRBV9,CASSVGVGAGADTQYF,TGTGCCAGCAGCGTAGGAGTGGGAGCGGGAGCTGATACGCAGTATTTT
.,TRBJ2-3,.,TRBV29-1,CSVQVLGGGDTQYF,TGCAGCGTCCAGGTGCTGGGCGGTGGGGATACGCAGTATTTT
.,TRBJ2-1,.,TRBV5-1,CASSLGVVNEQFF,TGCGCCAGCAGCTTGGGAGTAGTCAATGAGCAGTTCTTC
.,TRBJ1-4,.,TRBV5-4,CASSKLDGPRATNEKLFF,TGTGCCAGCAGCAAATTGGACGGCCCCCGTGCAACTAATGAAAAACTGTTTTTT
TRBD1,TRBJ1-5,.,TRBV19,CASHGQGAQPQHF,TGTGCCAGCCACGGACAGGGGGCTCAGCCCCAGCATTTT
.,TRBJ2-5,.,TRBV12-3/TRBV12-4,CASKKEGTQETQYF,TGTGCCAGCAAAAAGGAAGGAACACAAGAGACCCAGTACTTC
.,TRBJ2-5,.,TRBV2,CASGGGAPETQYF,TGTGCCAGCGGTGGGGGTGCCCCGGAGACCCAGTACTTC
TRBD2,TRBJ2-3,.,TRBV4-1,CASSPRGGLEGTDTQYF,TGCGCCAGCAGCCCAAGGGGAGGACTAGAAGGAACAGATACGCAGTATTTT
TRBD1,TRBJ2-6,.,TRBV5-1,CASSLTGQSNVLTF,TGCGCCAGCAGCTTGACGGGACAGAGCAACGTCCTGACTTTC
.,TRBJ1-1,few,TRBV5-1,CASSWLLTGAEAFF,TGCGCCAGCAGCTGGCTCCTTACGGGCGCTGAAGCTTTCTTT
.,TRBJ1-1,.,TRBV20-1,CSASSGAGLTEAFF,TGCAGTGCTAGCTCGGGGGCCGGCCTCACTGAAGCTTTCTTT
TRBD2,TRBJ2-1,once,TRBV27,CASRRDGLADYNEQFF,TGTGCCAGCAGACGAGACGGACTAGCGGACTACAATGAGCAGTTCTTC